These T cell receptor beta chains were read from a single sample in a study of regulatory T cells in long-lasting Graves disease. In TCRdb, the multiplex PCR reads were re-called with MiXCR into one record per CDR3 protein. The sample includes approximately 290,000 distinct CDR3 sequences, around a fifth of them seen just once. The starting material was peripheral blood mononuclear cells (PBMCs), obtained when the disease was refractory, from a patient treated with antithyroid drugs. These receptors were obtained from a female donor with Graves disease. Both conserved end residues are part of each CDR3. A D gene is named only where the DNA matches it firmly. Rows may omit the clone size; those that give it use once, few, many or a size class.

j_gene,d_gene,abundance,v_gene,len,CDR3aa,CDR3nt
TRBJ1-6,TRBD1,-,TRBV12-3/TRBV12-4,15,CASSLRQGIHSPLHF,TGTGCCAGCAGTCTCCGACAGGGAATCCATTCACCCCTCCACTTT
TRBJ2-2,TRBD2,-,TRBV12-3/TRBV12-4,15,CASLRLAGGTGELFF,TGTGCCAGCCTCCGACTAGCGGGAGGGACCGGGGAGCTGTTTTTT
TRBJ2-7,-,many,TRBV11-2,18,CASSLDLRAGTSSYEQYF,TGTGCCAGCAGCTTAGATCTCCGGGCAGGGACAAGCTCCTACGAGCAGTACTTC
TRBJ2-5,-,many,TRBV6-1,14,CASSATGYGETQYF,TGTGCCAGCAGTGCCACAGGGTACGGAGAGACCCAGTACTTC
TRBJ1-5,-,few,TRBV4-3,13,CASSLRRGQPQHF,TGCGCCAGCAGCCTCCGACGGGGGCAGCCCCAGCATTTT
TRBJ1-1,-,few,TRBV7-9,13,CASSGRENTEAFF,TGTGCCAGCAGCGGCAGGGAGAACACTGAAGCTTTCTTT
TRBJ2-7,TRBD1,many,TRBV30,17,CAWSTAFETGHKHEQYF,TGTGCCTGGAGTACCGCCTTCGAGACAGGGCACAAACACGAGCAGTACTTC
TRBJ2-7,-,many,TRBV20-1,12,CSARDGLNEQYF,TGCAGTGCTAGAGACGGGCTCAACGAGCAGTACTTC
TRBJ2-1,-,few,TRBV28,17,CASSYARDSTAYNEQFF,TGTGCCAGCAGTTATGCCCGGGACTCAACCGCCTACAATGAGCAGTTCTTC
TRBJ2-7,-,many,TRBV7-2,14,CASSSLTRNYEQYF,TGTGCCAGCAGCTCCCTGACGCGGAACTACGAGCAGTACTTC
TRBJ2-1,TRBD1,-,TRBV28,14,CASTGTGGLNEQFF,TGTGCCAGCACGGGGACAGGGGGCTTGAATGAGCAGTTCTTC
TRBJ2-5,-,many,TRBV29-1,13,CSAGLGALETQYF,TGCAGCGCAGGACTCGGGGCTTTGGAGACCCAGTACTTC
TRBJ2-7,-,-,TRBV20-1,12,CSANPRSHEQYF,TGCAGTGCAAACCCCCGATCGCACGAGCAGTACTTC
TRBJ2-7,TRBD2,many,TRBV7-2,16,CASSLREGTASYEQYF,TGTGCCAGCAGCCTTCGGGAGGGGACGGCCTCCTACGAGCAGTACTTC
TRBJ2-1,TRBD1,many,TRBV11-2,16,CASSLPTGGSYNEQFF,TGTGCCAGCAGCTTACCTACAGGGGGCTCATACAATGAGCAGTTCTTC
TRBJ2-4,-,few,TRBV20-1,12,CSARDDRELQYF,TGCAGTGCTAGAGATGACCGTGAGCTTCAGTACTTC
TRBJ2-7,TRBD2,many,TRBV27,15,CASSLSGGITYEQYF,TGTGCCAGCAGTTTATCGGGAGGGATAACCTACGAGCAGTACTTC
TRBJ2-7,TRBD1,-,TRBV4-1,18,CASSQEKADRLDSYEQYF,TGCGCCAGCAGCCAAGAGAAAGCGGACAGGCTAGACTCCTACGAGCAGTACTTC
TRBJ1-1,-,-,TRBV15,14,CATSRGSQNTEAFF,TGTGCCACCAGCAGAGGTAGTCAGAACACTGAAGCTTTCTTT
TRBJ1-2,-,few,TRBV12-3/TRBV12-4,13,CASSYAEDYGYTF,TGTGCCAGCAGCTATGCCGAGGACTATGGCTACACCTTC
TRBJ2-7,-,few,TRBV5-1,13,CASSLGSSDEQYF,TGCGCCAGCAGCTTAGGTTCTAGCGACGAGCAGTACTTC
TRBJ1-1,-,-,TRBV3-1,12,CASSQGAAEAFF,TGTGCCAGCAGCCAGGGGGCGGCTGAAGCTTTCTTT
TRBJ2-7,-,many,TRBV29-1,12,CSVVGEAYEQYF,TGCAGCGTGGTAGGAGAGGCCTACGAGCAGTACTTC
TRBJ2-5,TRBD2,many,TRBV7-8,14,CASSLLAGRETQYF,TGTGCCAGCAGCTTACTAGCGGGACGGGAGACCCAGTACTTC
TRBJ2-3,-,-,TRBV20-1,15,CSARARHTSTDTQYF,TGCAGTGCTAGAGCAAGGCATACTAGCACAGATACGCAGTATTTT
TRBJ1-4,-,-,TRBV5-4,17,CASSSGGKRAIGEKLFF,TGTGCCAGCAGCTCTGGGGGAAAAAGGGCCATTGGCGAAAAACTGTTTTTT
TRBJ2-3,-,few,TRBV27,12,CASSYDGDTQYF,TGTGCCAGCAGTTACGACGGGGATACGCAGTATTTT
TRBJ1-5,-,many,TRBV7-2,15,CASSPSAGWTQPQHF,TGTGCCAGCAGCCCAAGTGCAGGGTGGACTCAGCCCCAGCATTTT
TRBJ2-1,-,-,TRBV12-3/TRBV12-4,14,CASSFPARTRSQFF,TGTGCCAGCAGTTTCCCCGCTCGCACCCGTTCCCAGTTCTTC
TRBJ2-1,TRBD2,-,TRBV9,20,CASSKEVGLVGEGDYNEQFF,TGTGCCAGCAGTAAGGAAGTGGGACTAGTGGGAGAGGGGGACTACAATGAGCAGTTCTTC
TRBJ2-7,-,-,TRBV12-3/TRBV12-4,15,CASSLGNGGSYEQYF,TGTGCCAGCAGTTTAGGGAACGGGGGTTCCTACGAGCAGTACTTC
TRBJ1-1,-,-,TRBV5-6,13,CASSLGPRTEAFF,TGTGCCAGCAGCTTGGGACCGAGAACTGAAGCTTTCTTT
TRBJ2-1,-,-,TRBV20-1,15,CSAPDGKKNNNEQFF,TGCAGTGCTCCTGATGGGAAAAAGAATAACAATGAGCAGTTCTTC
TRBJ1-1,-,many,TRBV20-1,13,CSAPGAHGAEAFF,TGCAGTGCCCCTGGAGCTCACGGGGCTGAAGCTTTCTTT
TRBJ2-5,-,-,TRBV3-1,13,CASSQMRGETQYF,TGTGCCAGCAGCCAGATGCGCGGGGAGACCCAGTACTTC
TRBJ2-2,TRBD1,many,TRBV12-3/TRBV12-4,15,CASSLGQGATGELFF,TGTGCCAGCAGCTTAGGACAGGGGGCAACCGGGGAGCTGTTTTTT
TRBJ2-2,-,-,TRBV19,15,CASTWATGDTGELFF,TGTGCCAGTACGTGGGCTACGGGCGACACCGGGGAGCTGTTTTTT
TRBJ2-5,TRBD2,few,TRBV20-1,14,CSARAQRGQETQYF,TGCAGTGCTAGAGCCCAGCGGGGCCAAGAGACCCAGTACTTC
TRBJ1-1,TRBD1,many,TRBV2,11,CAGTGGTEAFF,TGTGCCGGTACAGGGGGCACTGAAGCTTTCTTT
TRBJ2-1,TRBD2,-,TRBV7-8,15,CASSLGLAANNEQFF,TGTGCCAGCAGCCTAGGACTAGCGGCTAACAATGAGCAGTTCTTC
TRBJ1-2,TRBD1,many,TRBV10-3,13,CAISLGTDYGYTF,TGTGCCATCAGCCTCGGGACAGACTATGGCTACACCTTC
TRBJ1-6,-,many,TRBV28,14,CASSLTLRSSPLHF,TGTGCCAGCAGTTTAACTCTCAGGAGTTCACCCCTCCACTTT
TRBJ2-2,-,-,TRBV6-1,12,CASVEYTGELFF,TGTGCCAGCGTCGAGTACACCGGGGAGCTGTTTTTT
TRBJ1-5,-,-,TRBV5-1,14,CASSSEGGNQPQHF,TGCGCCAGCAGCTCGGAGGGGGGCAATCAGCCCCAGCATTTT
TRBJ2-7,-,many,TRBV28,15,CASSLQAGPSYEQYF,TGTGCCAGCAGTTTACAGGCGGGACCATCCTACGAGCAGTACTTC
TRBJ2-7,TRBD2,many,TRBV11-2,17,CASSLGEWLAVSYEQYF,TGTGCCAGCAGCTTAGGGGAGTGGCTAGCGGTTTCCTACGAGCAGTACTTC
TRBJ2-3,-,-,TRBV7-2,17,CASSLQGGADGTDTQYF,TGTGCCAGCAGCTTACAGGGGGGGGCCGACGGCACAGATACGCAGTATTTT